This T cell receptor (beta chain) was recorded in a study of sequential checkpoint blockade in melanoma. The overall study: After both sequences, patients received maintenance nivolumab.

The V gene's germline CDR1 is KGHSH and CDR2 LQKENI. Trimming left V 4 bases short and J 0 bases short, with 9 bases between. The CDR3 extends over 14 amino acids. Treatment described: randomized to nivolumab then ipilimumab (arm A) or the reverse (arm B). TCRdb's copy holds only in-frame clones and misses some; the assay was immunoSEQ multiplex PCR. The sample consists of about 20,000 clones, roughly four fifths of them appearing once. The receptor was derived from a human donor with melanoma. Source: CD8+ T cells sorted from blood (inferred from file names), taken from a patient given nivolumab and ipilimumab in sequence. This chain connects TRBV18 to TRBJ1-1; D is unclear. CDR3 nucleotides: TGTGCCAGCTCACTAGCGAGGGTGAACACTGAAGCTTTCTTT. Translating it yields CASSLARVNTEAFF.